Shown below are 22 T cell receptor beta chains from a single sample sequenced in a study of blood T cell repertoires in COVID-19. Assay used: immunoSEQ multiplex PCR; TCRdb lists only in-frame clones, some missing. The data contain some 210,000 clones, approximately 84% of them seen just once; the ten biggest clones take up 7.5% to 8%. Sequenced material: peripheral blood. The receptors originated from a woman aged 50 to 65 with active or convalescent COVID-19.

This clone came up once. The rearrangement joins TRBV19 to TRBJ2-3, with D possibly matching TRBD1 (6 bases). Trimming took 6 bases from V and 2 from J, leaving 9 bases between them. Germline assignment: CDR1 LNHDA and CDR2 SQIVND (reference sequence). This CDR3 spans 13 amino acids. Written as DNA, the CDR3 is TGTGCCAGTAGCGGACAGTTCACAGATACGCAGTATTTT. Translating gives CASSGQFTDTQYF.

The V and J genes are TRBV18 and TRBJ2-7; 8 bases are a match to TRBD2. The CDR3 loop spans 15 amino acids. Germline V gene sequence: CDR1 KGHSH, CDR2 LQKENI. Unmatched junction bases numbered 4, after V lost 1 base and J lost 2 bases. This CDR3 reads CASSPLTSETYEQYF. The CDR3 coding sequence is TGTGCCAGCTCACCACTGACTAGCGAAACCTACGAGCAGTACTTC. Complete variable domain (other parts from reference TRBV18 and TRBJ2-7): NAGVMQNPRHLVRRRGQEARLRCSPMKGHSHVYWYRQLPEEGLKFMVYLQKENIIDESGMPKERFSAEFPKEGPSILRIQQVVRGDSAAYFCASSPLTSETYEQYFGPGTRLTVT.

This clone was observed a few times. This rearrangement joins TRBV7-9 to TRBJ1-6; D may be TRBD1 (6 bases). This CDR3 spans 15 amino acids. V gave up 7 bases and J gave up 4 bases, with 14 bases separating them. Germline lookup yields CDR1 SEHNR and CDR2 FQNEAQ (reference sequence). This CDR3 reads CASTPGQGYNSPLHF. In DNA form, the CDR3 reads TGTGCCAGCACCCCCGGGCAGGGGTATAATTCACCCCTCCACTTT.

In its sample, this clone was seen once. The rearrangement uses TRBV7-6 and TRBJ1-6; D gene uncertain. V was trimmed by 1 base and J by 13 bases, leaving 17 bases between them. The germline V gene has CDR1 SGHVS and CDR2 FNYEAQ. This CDR3 is built from 15 residues. In DNA, the CDR3 is TGTGCCAGCAGCTTAGGGAGGACGCCGGATGGGCCCCTCCACTTT. This encodes CASSLGRTPDGPLHF.

This chain uses TRBV2 with TRBJ1-2; the D gene is possibly TRBD1 (5 bases). This CDR3 is built from 12 residues. V lost 6 bases and J lost 5, with 10 bases in between. Germline V gives CDR1 SNHLY, CDR2 FYNNEI. CDR3 in DNA: TGTGCCAGCAGCCTTGACAGATATGGCTACACCTTC. This translates into CASSLDRYGYTF.

This CDR3 is CATGQGYGYTF. CDR3 nucleotide sequence: TGTGCCACGGGACAGGGTTATGGCTACACCTTC. The V gene is TRBV24-1, the J gene TRBJ1-2; 9 positions match TRBD1. The ends lost 10 bases at V and 5 bases at J; junction bases unmatched: 1. The CDR3 runs to 11 residues. Germline V gene sequence: CDR1 KGHDR, CDR2 SFDVKD.

The chain carries TRBV3-1 (or the pseudogene TRBV3-2) and TRBJ1-1; possibly TRBD1 for D (6 bases). The CDR3 runs 14 residues. Deletions cut 6 bases from V and 0 bases from J, with 11 bases between. Germline CDR1 and CDR2: LGHDT and YNNKEL (reference sequence). The CDR3 sequence is CASRNTGLNTEAFF. The CDR3 nucleotides are TGTGCCAGCAGGAATACAGGGTTGAACACTGAAGCTTTCTTT.

The V call is TRBV5-1, the J call TRBJ1-2; TRBD1 might be the D (6 bases). Germline V lookup: CDR1 SGHRS, CDR2 YFSETQ. This CDR3 has 14 amino acids. V lost 5 bases, J lost 7 bases, and 18 bases lay in between. This CDR3 is CASSQTGTGTGYTF. CDR3 DNA sequence: TGCGCCAGCAGTCAGACAGGAACGGGAACTGGCTACACCTTC.

This chain connects TRBV6-5 to TRBJ1-1; D is perhaps TRBD1 (5 bases). The CDR3 extends over 13 amino acids. V lost 6 bases, J lost 5 bases, and 13 bases lay in between. Looked up from germline, CDR1 is MNHEY and CDR2 is SVGAGI. The CDR3 sequence: CASRYRRGTEAFF. In DNA form, the CDR3 reads TGTGCCAGCAGATACAGGAGGGGAACTGAAGCTTTCTTT.

As regards this clone: Other DNA variants within this sample encode the same CDR3. This chain links TRBV18 with TRBJ1-2; possible D gene TRBD1, 5 bases. The germline V gene has CDR1 KGHSH and CDR2 LQKENI. The CDR3 contains 15 residues. The V end was cut by 2 bases, the J end by 2 bases, with 12 bases between. The CDR3 here is CASSPGQGANYGYTF. CDR3 coding DNA: TGTGCCAGCTCACCAGGTCAGGGTGCGAACTATGGCTACACCTTC.

In its sample, this clone was seen once. The chain employs TRBV24-1 and TRBJ1-2, with D uncertain. V dropped 9 bases and J dropped 6 bases, with 16 bases sitting between them. This CDR3 comprises 13 residues. Germline-derived CDR1 and CDR2 are KGHDR and SFDVKD. The CDR3 coding sequence is TGTGCCACCGGCCGGAGGAATGTGGATGGCTACACCTTC. Translation: CATGRRNVDGYTF.

V usage is TRBV14 and J usage is TRBJ2-2; 10 bases fit TRBD1. The CDR3 spans 19 residues. CDR1 is SGHDN, CDR2 FVKESK, per germline. V lost 4 bases, J lost 0 bases, and 11 bases stayed unmatched. CDR3 sequence reads: CASSPRDRGSVANTGELFF. The CDR3 nucleotides read TGTGCCAGCAGCCCCCGGGACAGGGGCTCCGTGGCGAACACCGGGGAGCTGTTTTTT.

This rearrangement joins TRBV7-9 to TRBJ1-3; D uncertain. Trimming removed 5 bases at V and 7 bases at J, with 15 bases between. The CDR3 is made up of 14 amino acids. Germline CDR1 SEHNR, CDR2 FQNEAQ (reference sequence). CDR3 region: CASSPPIVRNTIYF. DNA for the CDR3: TGTGCCAGCAGCCCCCCAATAGTGAGGAACACCATATATTTT.

V and J are TRBV7-8 and TRBJ2-3; weak D call: TRBD2 (5 bases). V was shortened by 6 bases and J by 3 bases, with 10 bases between the two germline ends. Germline V lookup: CDR1 SGHVS, CDR2 FQNEAQ. The CDR3 contains 13 residues. The chain's CDR3 is CASRSRLTDTQYF. CDR3 sequence (DNA): TGTGCCAGCAGATCGCGACTAACAGATACGCAGTATTTT.

This chain links TRBV29-1 with TRBJ1-1, with 7 bases matching TRBD1. After removal of 4 bases from V and 8 bases from J, the junction contained 10 bases not matched to a gene. CDR3 length: 13 residues. Germline values: CDR1 SQVTM, CDR2 ANQGSEA. In DNA, the CDR3 is TGCAGCGTTGTGGAGGGGGCGAGGTGGGAAGCTTTCTTT. It yields the protein CSVVEGARWEAFF.

The genes are TRBV9 and TRBJ2-1; D perhaps matches TRBD2 (7 bases). Germline CDR1 reads SGDLS; CDR2 reads YYNGEE. Trimming cost V 6 bases and J 0 bases, with 13 bases left between them. The CDR3 contains 15 residues. The CDR3 spells CASTKGGSSYNEQFF. The CDR3 DNA follows: TGTGCCAGCACTAAGGGGGGGAGCTCCTACAATGAGCAGTTCTTC.

The chain couples TRBV2 to TRBJ1-1; a possible D gene is TRBD1 (6 bases). CDR1 and CDR2 (germline): SNHLY, FYNNEI. V lost 4 bases to trimming and J lost 2 bases, with 17 bases between them. The CDR3 sequence is 16 residues long. DNA for the CDR3: TGTGCCAGCAGTGGAGGGACGGGAGGGGGAAACACTGAAGCTTTCTTT. Translated: CASSGGTGGGNTEAFF.

The genes are TRBV9 and TRBJ1-1, with D unresolved. Germline V gene data show CDR1 as SGDLS and CDR2 as YYNGEE. Trimming removed 0 bases at V and 5 bases at J, with 11 bases between. The CDR3 runs to 14 residues. The CDR3 DNA reads TGTGCCAGCAGCGTAGGTACCACGGGGACTGAAGCTTTCTTT. Translating gives CASSVGTTGTEAFF.

This clone appeared a few times. The chain joins TRBV6-5 to TRBJ2-7, with 8 nucleotides matching TRBD2. CDR3 length equals 14 residues. Germline V gene data show CDR1 as MNHEY and CDR2 as SVGAGI. J gave up 1 base and V 2 bases, and 1 base lay outside the gene matches. This chain's CDR3 is CASSYSGGSYEQYV. The CDR3 nucleotides are TGTGCCAGCAGTTACAGCGGGGGATCCTACGAGCAGTACGTC.

The genes are TRBV5-6 and TRBJ2-1; D ambiguous. The V end lost 0 bases, the J end lost 6 bases, and 13 bases lay between the germline ends. This CDR3 region has 15 residues. Per the germline V gene, CDR1 is SGHDT and CDR2 is YYEEEE. The CDR3 protein is CASSLAANSINEQFF. The DNA of the CDR3 is TGTGCCAGCAGCTTGGCAGCGAATTCCATCAATGAGCAGTTCTTC.

This clone was observed a few times. The J gene is TRBJ1-5, the V gene TRBV19, with D perhaps matching TRBD1 (6 bases). Per germline, CDR1 LNHDA and CDR2 SQIVND (reference sequence). V lost 3 bases, J lost 7 bases, and 16 bases lay in between. CDR3 size: 15 residues. The CDR3: CASSMGAQGLQPQHF. CDR3 nucleotide sequence: TGTGCCAGTAGTATGGGGGCCCAGGGTTTACAGCCCCAGCATTTT.

The rearrangement uses TRBV24-1 and TRBJ1-1; 8 bases fit TRBD1. The CDR3 runs to 13 residues. Germline-derived CDR1 and CDR2 are KGHDR and SFDVKD. Losses at the gene ends were 7 bases for V and 4 bases for J; bases not matched to a gene: 4. The CDR3 region is CATRRQGSTEAFF. The CDR3 nucleotides read TGTGCCACCAGGCGACAGGGGAGCACTGAAGCTTTCTTT.